This TCR beta chain was captured in a study of blood T cell repertoires in COVID-19. Overall study: Researchers got acute and convalescent COVID-19 samples from the United States, Italy and Spain. PBMCs, B-cell-depleted T cells, or T cells were the source of the cDNA or gDNA that made up the material.

In germline, CDR1 is LNHDA, CDR2 SQIVND (reference sequence). J lost 7 bases, V lost 3 bases, and 11 bases had no gene match. There are 16 residues in the CDR3. Per the original methods: By means of reference gene primer amplification, nucleated cell counts were estimated. The data were produced by immunoSEQ multiplex PCR, yet TCRdb's version contains in-frame clones alone and is incomplete. V and J calls and clone size are those listed in that table; D and trimming were worked out from the DNA. The sample shows about 160,000 clones, 92% of them seen only once. Seattle's cohort entered during active infection and was followed longitudinally.

The sequenced sample consisted of peripheral blood. The gene calls are TRBV19 and TRBJ2-4, with TRBD1 identical over 8 bases. The sequence was collected from a man aged 30 to 45 with COVID-19, enrolled during active disease. CDR3 nucleotides: TGTGCCAGTAGTATCCAGGGGGCGGGGAGTTGGAACATTCAGTACTTC. This codes for CASSIQGAGSWNIQYF.